This TCR beta chain was found in a study of CD8+ T cells in alopecia areata. The treatment: oral pan-JAK inhibitor, 5-10 mg twice daily. The investigators collected lesional scalp punch biopsies and peripheral blood from alopecia areata patients. The study's findings and limits: Higher clonality and more expanded CD8+ clones appeared in lesional than normal scalp. Sequencing of scalp samples also captures resident alphabeta T cells of normal skin.

TCR sequencing used cDNA made by reverse transcription of extracted RNA. Using immunoSEQ multiplex PCR, the repertoire was profiled, and TCRdb retains in-frame clones only, with some absent. The sample carries 95,000 to 100,000 clones, more than 55% recorded once. As to this clone: What it binds is unknown.

The TCR comes from a human donor with alopecia areata. The sequences come from CD8+ T cells sorted from blood, collected at week 4, from a patient treated with tofacitinib.

The chain's CDR3 is CASSEHRIGQGSGANVLTF. CDR3 DNA: TGTGCCAGCAGCGAACATCGAATCGGACAGGGCTCCGGGGCCAACGTCCTGACTTTC. The chain is built from TRBV9 and TRBJ2-6; 8 bases line up with TRBD1. Germline V gene data show CDR1 as SGDLS and CDR2 as YYNGEE. V lost 3 bases, J lost 4 bases, and 15 bases stayed unmatched. This CDR3 is built from 19 residues.